Listed below are T cell receptor beta chains from one sample, sequenced in a study of shared clonotypes between healthy human individuals. Clones were sequenced by immunoSEQ multiplex PCR, and TCRdb holds only the in-frame ones, with some missing. The table has about 1 million clones, more than 65% seen once. Sequenced material: memory CD4+ T cells sorted from blood. Every receptor here comes from a man younger than 30 in good health. Each CDR3 is given with its conserved first and last residue. D genes are given only for firm matches. Some rows mark clone size as missing; the rest say once, few, many or name a class of expanded clone.

d_call	clone_size	v_call	j_call	cdr3_nt	cdr3_aa
-	-	TRBV14	TRBJ2-5	TGTGCCAGCAGCCAATGGGCTGTCGAACCAGAGACCCAGTACTTC	CASSQWAVEPETQYF
-	once	TRBV30	TRBJ2-2	TGTGCCTGGAGTGTAGGGCCGACCGGGGAGCTGTTTTTT	CAWSVGPTGELFF
-	-	TRBV25-1	TRBJ1-4	TGTGCCAGCAGTGAATCTGTCCAAAGCAATGAAAAACTGTTTTTT	CASSESVQSNEKLFF
-	once	TRBV7-3	TRBJ2-7	TGTGCCAGCAGTAGCCGGGACTCCGCTGTCGAGCAGTACTTC	CASSSRDSAVEQYF
-	-	TRBV15	TRBJ2-1	TGTGCCACGGGGGAAGGGGGATCCGTTGGCTCCTACAATGAGCAGTTCTTC	CATGEGGSVGSYNEQFF
TRBD2	-	TRBV5-1	TRBJ2-7	TGCGCCAGCAGCCCGACTAGCGGGAGCTTTGGGGAGCAGTACTTC	CASSPTSGSFGEQYF
-	-	TRBV6-1	TRBJ1-6	TGTGCCAGCACAGGCGCCCTAAATAATTCACCCCTCCACTTT	CASTGALNNSPLHF
TRBD1	many	TRBV10-1	TRBJ2-1	TGCGCCAGCAGTGGCTGGACAGGGGGAGCCCGGGGTGAGCAGTTCTTC	CASSGWTGGARGEQFF
-	-	TRBV11-2	TRBJ2-2	TGTGCCAGCAGCTTAGGGCATCTGATCGGGGAGCTGTTTTTT	CASSLGHLIGELFF
-	-	TRBV18	TRBJ2-7	TGTGCCAGCTCACCAGAAAACCGGGACACCTATGGGGCCTCCTACGAGCAGTACTTC	CASSPENRDTYGASYEQYF
TRBD1	many	TRBV7-8	TRBJ2-2	TGTGCCAGCAGCTTACGCTTCTCTCTGAGACCGGGACAGGGGAAGTTGTTTTTT	CASSLRFSLRPGQGKLFF
-	-	TRBV28	TRBJ2-5	TGTGCCAGCAGGACATCTGAGGAGACCCAGTACTTC	CASRTSEETQYF
TRBD1	-	TRBV6-1	TRBJ2-7	TGTGCCAGCAGGCCGGGACAGGGAGTTGTTTACGAGCAGTACTTC	CASRPGQGVVYEQYF
TRBD2	-	TRBV19	TRBJ2-1	TGTGCCACGACCACTAGCGGGGGGACTTACAATGAGCAGTTCTTC	CATTTSGGTYNEQFF
TRBD1	many	TRBV5-1	TRBJ1-1	TGCGCCAGCAGCCCGATACCGACAGGGGTCGGCACTGAAGCTTTCTTT	CASSPIPTGVGTEAFF
-	few	TRBV2	TRBJ1-1	TGTGCCAGCACCCGGACGGTTATGAACACTGAAGCTTTCTTT	CASTRTVMNTEAFF
TRBD1	-	TRBV6-1	TRBJ2-7	TGTGCCAGCAATACCGGGACAGCCTACGAGCAGTACTTC	CASNTGTAYEQYF
-	-	TRBV6-1	TRBJ2-3	TGTGCCAGCAACATCTGGACCCGCACAGATACGCAGTATTTT	CASNIWTRTDTQYF
-	-	TRBV2	TRBJ1-2	TGTGCCAGCAGTGACGGATACAGGGACTATGGCTACACCTTC	CASSDGYRDYGYTF
TRBD1	many	TRBV10-1	TRBJ2-1	TGCGCCAGCAGCGACAGGGGCCGAGCGTTTTACAATGAGCAGTTCTTC	CASSDRGRAFYNEQFF
TRBD1	-	TRBV11-2	TRBJ1-2	TGTGCCAGCAGCTTAGGATCCCTAGGGGGCCGGTATGGCTACACCTTC	CASSLGSLGGRYGYTF
-	-	TRBV6-1	TRBJ1-2	TGTGCCAGCAGACCCTCACAGCACGGGGGCTACACCTTC	CASRPSQHGGYTF
-	-	TRBV10-3	TRBJ1-2	TGTGCCATCAGTGAGTCGATGGGAGCGCACTATGGCTACACCTTC	CAISESMGAHYGYTF
-	-	TRBV5-6	TRBJ2-7	TGTGCCAGCAGGAACAACTGGGGCGAGCAGTACTTC	CASRNNWGEQYF
-	-	TRBV30	TRBJ2-4	TGTGCCTGGAGTGAGAGGGGGGCCCTAGCCAAAAACATTCAGTACTTC	CAWSERGALAKNIQYF
-	-	TRBV4-1	TRBJ2-3	TGCGCCAGCAGCCAAGCAATAACATCGACAGGCACAGATACGCAGTATTTT	CASSQAITSTGTDTQYF
TRBD1	-	TRBV16	TRBJ1-5	TGTGCCAGCAGCCAATCCAGGGGGACAGGGTCACAGCATTTT	CASSQSRGTGSQHF
TRBD1	-	TRBV6-5	TRBJ1-4	TGTGCCAGCAGTCAAACCGGGACAGTTGAAAAACTGTTTTTT	CASSQTGTVEKLFF
-	few	TRBV28	TRBJ2-7	TGTGCCAGCATTCCTCAGGGTCGTAGGGAGGGGGGCGAGCAGTACTTC	CASIPQGRREGGEQYF
-	-	TRBV19	TRBJ1-3	TGTGCCAGTGGTTACAGGGAGAGTGGAAACACCATATATTTT	CASGYRESGNTIYF
-	once	TRBV4-1	TRBJ1-4	TGCGCCAGCTCAAAGGTTGCTAATGAAAAACTGTTTTTT	CASSKVANEKLFF
TRBD2	-	TRBV7-2	TRBJ2-7	TGTGCCAGCAGCTTAGGGCGGGGGAACCACTACGAGCAGTACTTC	CASSLGRGNHYEQYF
TRBD1	-	TRBV18	TRBJ2-2	TGTGCCAGCTCACCGCGAGGGACAGGGAACACCGGGGAGCTGTTTTTT	CASSPRGTGNTGELFF
TRBD2	-	TRBV7-2	TRBJ2-7	TGTGCCAGCAGCTTAGTATCTGGGGGGGGCTACGAGCAGTACTTC	CASSLVSGGGYEQYF
TRBD1	-	TRBV28	TRBJ2-3	TGTGCCAGCAGGACAGGGTCAGATACGCAGTATTTT	CASRTGSDTQYF
-	-	TRBV7-6	TRBJ2-5	TGTGCCAGCAGCTCGGGGACAAGGCCCCCATTCCAAGAGACCCAGTACTTC	CASSSGTRPPFQETQYF
-	-	TRBV19	TRBJ2-1	TGTGCCAGTAGCCTGTTCAATGAGCAGTTCTTC	CASSLFNEQFF
-	-	TRBV4-1	TRBJ2-5	TGCGCCAGCAGCCAAGAGGGTCAAGAGACCCAGTACTTC	CASSQEGQETQYF
-	-	TRBV30	TRBJ2-7	TGTGCCTGGAAGGGGGGACCCTACGAGCAGTACTTC	CAWKGGPYEQYF
-	-	TRBV28	TRBJ2-5	TGTGCCAGCAGTTCCGGTGCGGGCCAGCAAGAGACCCAGTACTTC	CASSSGAGQQETQYF
TRBD2	-	TRBV13	TRBJ2-1	TGTGCCAGCGCGAGCCCTAGCGGGAGTTGGAGTGAGCAGTTCTTC	CASASPSGSWSEQFF
TRBD1	once	TRBV10-1	TRBJ2-7	TGCGCCAGCAGTGGCGACAGGGGTCCCGAGCAGTACTTC	CASSGDRGPEQYF
TRBD1	-	TRBV5-1	TRBJ1-6	TGCGCCAGCAGCTTGAGTGGGACAGATAATTCACCCCTCCACTTT	CASSLSGTDNSPLHF
-	-	TRBV2	TRBJ2-3	TGTGCCAGCAGTGAAGTTTCGCTAGTTGCTCGGGATACGCAGTATTTT	CASSEVSLVARDTQYF
TRBD2	once	TRBV5-6	TRBJ2-4	TGTGCCAGCAGCCCGAGCGGGAGCTACATTCAGTACTTC	CASSPSGSYIQYF
-	few	TRBV28	TRBJ2-6	TGTGCCAGCAGTTTACGTGGGATTACTGGGGCCAACGTCCTGACTTTC	CASSLRGITGANVLTF
-	-	TRBV2	TRBJ2-3	TGTGCCAGCACCGACAGAGTCACAGATACGCAGTATTTT	CASTDRVTDTQYF
TRBD1	-	TRBV6-1	TRBJ2-7	TGTGCCAGCAATAGGGACAGGGCCTACGAGCAGTACTTC	CASNRDRAYEQYF
TRBD1	-	TRBV27	TRBJ1-1	TGTGCCAGCAGTTTAGAGAGGGGGCTAAGCACTGAAGCTTTCTTT	CASSLERGLSTEAFF
-	-	TRBV2	TRBJ1-5	TGTGCCAGCAGTGAAGGGGGGTTGGGCAATCAGCCCCAGCATTTT	CASSEGGLGNQPQHF
-	-	TRBV9	TRBJ1-2	TGTGCCAGCAGCGTAGCAGCCTCCTATGGCTACACCTTC	CASSVAASYGYTF
-	-	TRBV5-5	TRBJ2-7	TGTGCCAGCAGCGGTCGGGACGAGCAGTACTTC	CASSGRDEQYF